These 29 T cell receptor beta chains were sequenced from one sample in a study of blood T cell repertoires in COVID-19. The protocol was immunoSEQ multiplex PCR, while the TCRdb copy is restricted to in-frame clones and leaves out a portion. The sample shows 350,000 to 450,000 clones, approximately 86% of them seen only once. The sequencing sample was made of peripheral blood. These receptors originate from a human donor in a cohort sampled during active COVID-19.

CDR3 DNA: TGTGCCAGCAGTTTAAGGGGACAGGGGAGGACCAACAATCAGCCCCAGCATTTT. Translation: CASSLRGQGRTNNQPQHF. The chain combines TRBV27 with TRBJ1-5, with 10 bases fitting TRBD1. V trimming: 2 bases; J trimming: 3 bases; junction bases outside the gene matches: 10. Per germline, CDR1 MNHEY and CDR2 SMNVEV (reference sequence). CDR3 length equals 18 residues.

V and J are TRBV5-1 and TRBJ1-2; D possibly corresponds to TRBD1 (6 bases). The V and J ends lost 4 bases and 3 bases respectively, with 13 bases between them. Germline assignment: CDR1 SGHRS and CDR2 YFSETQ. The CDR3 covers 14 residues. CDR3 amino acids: CASSPGQTHYGYTF. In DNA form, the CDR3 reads TGCGCCAGCAGCCCAGGACAGACCCACTATGGCTACACCTTC.

The CDR3 loop is CASSPPLEFQNIQYF. CDR3 DNA sequence: TGCGCCAGCAGCCCGCCACTAGAATTCCAAAACATTCAGTACTTC. The chain couples TRBV5-1 to TRBJ2-4, with D maybe TRBD2 (5 bases). Looked up from germline, CDR1 is SGHRS and CDR2 is YFSETQ. Trimming pared 4 bases from V and 5 bases from J, leaving 16 bases between. This CDR3 is 15 amino acids long. Combining the CDR3 with reference TRBV5-1 and TRBJ2-4 gives the whole variable domain KAGVTQTPRYLIKTRGQQVTLSCSPISGHRSVSWYQQTPGQGLQFLFEYFSETQRNKGNFPGRFSGRQFSNSRSEMNVSTLELGDSALYLCASSPPLEFQNIQYFGAGTRLSVL.

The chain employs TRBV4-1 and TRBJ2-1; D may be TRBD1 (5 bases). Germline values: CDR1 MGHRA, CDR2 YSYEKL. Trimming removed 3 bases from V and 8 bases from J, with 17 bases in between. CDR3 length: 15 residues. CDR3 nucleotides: TGCGCCAGCAGCCATTTAAGGGGCGGCGTCGATGAGCAGTTCTTC. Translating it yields CASSHLRGGVDEQFF.

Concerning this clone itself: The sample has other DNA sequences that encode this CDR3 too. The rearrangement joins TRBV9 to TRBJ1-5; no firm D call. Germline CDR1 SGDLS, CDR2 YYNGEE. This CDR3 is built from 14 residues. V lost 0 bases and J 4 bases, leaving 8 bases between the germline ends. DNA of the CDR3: TGTGCCAGCAGCGTAGACGGAGGGAATCAGCCCCAGCATTTT. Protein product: CASSVDGGNQPQHF.

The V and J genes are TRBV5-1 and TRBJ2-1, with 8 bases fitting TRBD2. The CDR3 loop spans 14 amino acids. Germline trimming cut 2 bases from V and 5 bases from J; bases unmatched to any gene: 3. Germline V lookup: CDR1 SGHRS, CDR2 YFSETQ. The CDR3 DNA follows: TGCGCCAGCAGCTTTCGAGCGGGAGACAATGAGCAGTTCTTC. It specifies CASSFRAGDNEQFF.

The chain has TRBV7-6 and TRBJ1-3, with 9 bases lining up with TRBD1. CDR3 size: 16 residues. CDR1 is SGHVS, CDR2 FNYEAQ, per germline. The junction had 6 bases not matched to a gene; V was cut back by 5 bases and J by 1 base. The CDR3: CASSHAQGASGNTIYF. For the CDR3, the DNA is TGTGCCAGCAGCCATGCACAGGGGGCGTCTGGAAACACCATATATTTT.

The CDR3: CASSFAGGYEQYF. CDR3 in DNA: TGTGCCAGCAGTTTTGCGGGGGGCTACGAGCAGTACTTC. The chain combines TRBV27 with TRBJ2-7, with 8 bases aligning to TRBD2. The CDR3 extends over 13 amino acids. Germline lookup yields CDR1 MNHEY and CDR2 SMNVEV (reference sequence). V lost 3 bases to trimming and J lost 3 bases; unmatched junction nucleotides: 1.

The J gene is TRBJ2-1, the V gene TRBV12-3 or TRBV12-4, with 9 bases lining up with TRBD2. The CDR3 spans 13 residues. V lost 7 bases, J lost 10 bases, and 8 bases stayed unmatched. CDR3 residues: CASTHARGGEQFF. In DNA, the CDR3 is TGTGCCAGCACCCATGCGCGGGGGGGCGAGCAGTTCTTC.

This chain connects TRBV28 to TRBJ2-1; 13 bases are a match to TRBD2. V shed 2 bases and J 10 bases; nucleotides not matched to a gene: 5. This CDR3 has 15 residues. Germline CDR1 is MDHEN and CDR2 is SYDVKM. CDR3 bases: TGTGCCAGCAGTTTAGGGACTAGCGGGAAACTCGAGCAGTTCTTC. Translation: CASSLGTSGKLEQFF.

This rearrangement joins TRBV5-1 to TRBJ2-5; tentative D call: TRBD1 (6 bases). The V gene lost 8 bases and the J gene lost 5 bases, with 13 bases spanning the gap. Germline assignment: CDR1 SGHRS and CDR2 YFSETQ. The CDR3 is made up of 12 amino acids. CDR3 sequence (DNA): TGCGCCAGTTACAGGGAAAGGGAGACCCAGTACTTC. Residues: CASYRERETQYF.

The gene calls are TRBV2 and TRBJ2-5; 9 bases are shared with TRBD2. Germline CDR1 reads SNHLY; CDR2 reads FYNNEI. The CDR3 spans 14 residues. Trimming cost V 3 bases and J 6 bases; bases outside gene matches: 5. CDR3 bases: TGTGCCAGCAGTGAGAGTAGCGGGAGACAGACCCAGTACTTC. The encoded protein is CASSESSGRQTQYF.

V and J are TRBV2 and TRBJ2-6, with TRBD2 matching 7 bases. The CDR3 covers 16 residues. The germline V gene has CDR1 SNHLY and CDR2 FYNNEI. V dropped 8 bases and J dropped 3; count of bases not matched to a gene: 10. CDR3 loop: CASRTGGKSGANVLTF. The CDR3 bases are TGTGCCAGCCGAACGGGGGGAAAAAGTGGGGCCAACGTCCTGACTTTC. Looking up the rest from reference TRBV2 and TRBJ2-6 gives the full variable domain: EPEVTQTPSHQVTQMGQEVILRCVPISNHLYFYWYRQILGQKVEFLVSFYNNEISEKSEIFDDQFSVERPDGSNFTLKIRSTKLEDSAMYFCASRTGGKSGANVLTFGAGSRLTVL.

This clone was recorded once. This chain's CDR3 is CASRDRGGNTEAFF. CDR3 coding DNA: TGTGCCAGCAGGGACCGGGGGGGGAACACTGAAGCTTTCTTT. This chain connects TRBV2 to TRBJ1-1, with D maybe TRBD1 (5 bases). V was pared by 6 bases and J by 1 base, with 12 bases between. The CDR3 is 14 residues long. Germline V lookup: CDR1 SNHLY, CDR2 FYNNEI.

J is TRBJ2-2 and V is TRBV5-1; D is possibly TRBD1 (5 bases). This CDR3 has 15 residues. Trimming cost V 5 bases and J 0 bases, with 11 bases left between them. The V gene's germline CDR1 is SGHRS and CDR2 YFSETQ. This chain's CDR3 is CASRETASNTGELFF. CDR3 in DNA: TGCGCCAGCAGAGAGACAGCCTCGAACACCGGGGAGCTGTTTTTT.

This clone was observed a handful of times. DNA of the CDR3: TGCGCCAGCAGCGCGCAGGGAGGGGACACTGAAGCTTTCTTT. Amino acid sequence: CASSAQGGDTEAFF. This chain joins TRBV5-1 and TRBJ1-1, with D maybe TRBD1 (5 bases). The V gene lost 4 bases and the J gene lost 3 bases, with 13 bases spanning the gap. Germline V CDR1 and CDR2: SGHRS, YFSETQ. CDR3 length: 14 residues.

DNA for the CDR3: TGTGCCAGTGCCACTCCCTACGAGCAGTACTTC. Encoded protein: CASATPYEQYF. The chain links TRBV12-3 or TRBV12-4 to TRBJ2-7, with D unresolved. Trimming cost V 9 bases and J 2 bases, with 8 bases left between them. The CDR3 sequence is 11 residues long.

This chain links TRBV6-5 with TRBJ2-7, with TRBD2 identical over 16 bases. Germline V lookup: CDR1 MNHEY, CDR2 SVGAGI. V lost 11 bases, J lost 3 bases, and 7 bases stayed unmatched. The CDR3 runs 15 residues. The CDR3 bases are TGTGCCGGGGGGACTAGCGGGAGGGGAGTCTACGAGCAGTACTTC. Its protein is CAGGTSGRGVYEQYF.

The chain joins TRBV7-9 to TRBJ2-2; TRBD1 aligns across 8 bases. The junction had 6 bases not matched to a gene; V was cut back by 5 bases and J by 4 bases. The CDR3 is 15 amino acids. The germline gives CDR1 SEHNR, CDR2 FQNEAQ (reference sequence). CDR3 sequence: CASSTPTGATGELFF. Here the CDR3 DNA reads TGTGCCAGCAGCACCCCGACAGGGGCCACCGGGGAGCTGTTTTTT. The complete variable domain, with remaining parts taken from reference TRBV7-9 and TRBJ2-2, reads DTGVSQNPRHKITKRGQNVTFRCDPISEHNRLYWYRQTLGQGPEFLTYFQNEAQLEKSRLLSDRFSAERPKGSFSTLEIQRTEQGDSAMYLCASSTPTGATGELFFGEGSRLTVL.

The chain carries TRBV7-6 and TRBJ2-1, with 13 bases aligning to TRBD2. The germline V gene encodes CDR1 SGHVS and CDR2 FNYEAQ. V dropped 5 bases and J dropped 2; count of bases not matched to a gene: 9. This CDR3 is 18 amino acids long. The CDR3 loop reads CASSGTSGNPSPYNEQFF. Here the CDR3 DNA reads TGTGCCAGCAGCGGGACTAGCGGGAACCCCTCCCCCTACAATGAGCAGTTCTTC.

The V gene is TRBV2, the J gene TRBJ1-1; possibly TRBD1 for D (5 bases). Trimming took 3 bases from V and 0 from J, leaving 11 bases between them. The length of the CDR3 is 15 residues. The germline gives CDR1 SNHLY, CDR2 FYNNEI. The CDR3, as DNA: TGTGCCAGCAGTGATGTAGGGGCAATGAACACTGAAGCTTTCTTT. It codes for CASSDVGAMNTEAFF.

CDR3 residues: CASRDPGDEKLFF. The CDR3 nucleotides read TGCGCCAGCAGGGACCCCGGGGATGAAAAACTGTTTTTT. The chain combines TRBV5-1 with TRBJ1-4; D is unresolved. The CDR3 totals 13 residues. V was cut by 5 bases and J by 6 bases, with 11 bases left in between. CDR1 SGHRS and CDR2 YFSETQ come from the germline V gene.

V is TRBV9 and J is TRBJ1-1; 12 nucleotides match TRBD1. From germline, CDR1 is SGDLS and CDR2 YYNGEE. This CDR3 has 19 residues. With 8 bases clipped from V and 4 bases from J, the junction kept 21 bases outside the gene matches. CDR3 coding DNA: TGTGCCAGTCGACCGGGACAGGGGGCGCAAGGGGACAGGGGCACTGAAGCTTTCTTT. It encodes CASRPGQGAQGDRGTEAFF.

The CDR3, as DNA: TGCAGTGCTAGTGAGGGGGCGGAGCATGGCTACACCTTC. Its protein product is CSASEGAEHGYTF. The chain couples TRBV20-1 to TRBJ1-2, with 7 bases fitting TRBD1. CDR3 length: 13 amino acids. Germline V gene lookup returns CDR1 DFQATT and CDR2 SNEGSKA (reference sequence). J gave up 6 bases and V 3 bases, and 7 bases lay outside the gene matches.

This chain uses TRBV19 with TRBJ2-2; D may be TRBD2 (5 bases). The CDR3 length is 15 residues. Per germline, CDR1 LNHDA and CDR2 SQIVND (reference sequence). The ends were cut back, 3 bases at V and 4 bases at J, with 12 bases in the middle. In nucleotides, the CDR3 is TGTGCCAGTAGTATTGCGGGCCAGCGCACCGGGGAGCTGTTTTTT. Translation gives CASSIAGQRTGELFF.

Here the CDR3 reads CSVEGGQEGMNYGYTF. CDR3 DNA: TGCAGCGTTGAAGGGGGGCAGGAAGGGATGAACTATGGCTACACCTTC. The chain couples TRBV29-1 to TRBJ1-2; perhaps TRBD1 as D (6 bases). V was cut by 1 base and J by 2 bases, with 17 bases left in between. This CDR3 contains 16 residues. Germline V gene lookup returns CDR1 SQVTM and CDR2 ANQGSEA.

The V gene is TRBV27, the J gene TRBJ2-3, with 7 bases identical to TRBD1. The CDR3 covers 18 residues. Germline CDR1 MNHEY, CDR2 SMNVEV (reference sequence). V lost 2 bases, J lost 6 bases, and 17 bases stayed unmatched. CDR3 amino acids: CASSLRSWTGILGDTQYF. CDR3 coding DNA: TGTGCCAGCAGTTTAAGGTCCTGGACAGGAATCCTCGGGGATACGCAGTATTTT.

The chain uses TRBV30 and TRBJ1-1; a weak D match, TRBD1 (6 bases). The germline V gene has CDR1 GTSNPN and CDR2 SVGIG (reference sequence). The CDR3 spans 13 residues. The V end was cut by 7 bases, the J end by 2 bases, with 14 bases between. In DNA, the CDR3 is TGTGCCTCTTCCTTGGGGGCTAACACTGAAGCTTTCTTT. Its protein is CASSLGANTEAFF. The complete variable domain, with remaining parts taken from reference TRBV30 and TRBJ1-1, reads SQTIHQWPATLVQPVGSPLSLECTVEGTSNPNLYWYRQAAGRGLQLLFYSVGIGQISSEVPQNLSASRPQDRQFILSSKKLLLSDSGFYLCASSLGANTEAFFGQGTRLTVV.

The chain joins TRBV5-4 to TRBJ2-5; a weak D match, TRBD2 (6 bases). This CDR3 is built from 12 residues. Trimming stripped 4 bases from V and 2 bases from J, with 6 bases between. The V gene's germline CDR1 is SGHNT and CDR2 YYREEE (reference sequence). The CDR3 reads CASSAGQETQYF. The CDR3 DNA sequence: TGTGCCAGCAGCGCGGGACAAGAGACCCAGTACTTC.